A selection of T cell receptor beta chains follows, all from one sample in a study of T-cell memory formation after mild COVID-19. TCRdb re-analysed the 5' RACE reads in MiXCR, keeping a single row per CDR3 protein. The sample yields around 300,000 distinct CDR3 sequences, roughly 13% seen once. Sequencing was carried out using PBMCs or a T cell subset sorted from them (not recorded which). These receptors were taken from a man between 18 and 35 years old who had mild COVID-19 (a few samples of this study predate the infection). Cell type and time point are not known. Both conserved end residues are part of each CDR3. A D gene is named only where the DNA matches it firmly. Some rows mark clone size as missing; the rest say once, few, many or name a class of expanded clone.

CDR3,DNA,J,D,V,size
CASTWSLGGAAGGTDTQYF,TGTGCCAGCACCTGGAGTTTAGGGGGGGCGGCAGGAGGCACAGATACGCAGTATTTT,TRBJ2-3,-,TRBV5-5,-
CASSSGQGGNEQFF,TGTGCCAGCAGTTCGGGACAGGGTGGGAATGAGCAGTTCTTC,TRBJ2-1,TRBD1,TRBV6-5,few
CASSLAAQGVAKNIQYF,TGTGCCAGCAGCTTAGCCGCGCAGGGGGTAGCCAAAAACATTCAGTACTTC,TRBJ2-4,TRBD1,TRBV7-9,few
CASSLFDTDTQYF,TGTGCCAGCAGCTTATTCGACACAGATACGCAGTATTTT,TRBJ2-3,-,TRBV7-2,-
CSARGGGPGLFF,TGCAGTGCTAGAGGGGGGGGCCCCGGGCTGTTTTTT,TRBJ2-2,-,TRBV20-1,few
CASTDGMEETQYF,TGCGCCAGCACGGACGGGATGGAGGAGACCCAGTACTTC,TRBJ2-5,-,TRBV10-2,once
CASGPSRTGSSYEQYF,TGTGCTAGTGGTCCCTCCCGGACAGGGAGCTCCTACGAGCAGTACTTC,TRBJ2-7,TRBD1,TRBV12-5,-
CSARDGVGFYNEQFF,TGCAGTGCTAGAGATGGGGTGGGGTTCTACAATGAGCAGTTCTTC,TRBJ2-1,-,TRBV20-1,-
CASSSRSGDSTDTQYF,TGTGCCAGCAGCTCCAGAAGCGGGGATAGCACAGATACGCAGTATTTT,TRBJ2-3,TRBD2,TRBV9,-
CASSLQGSRWEEQYF,TGTGCCAGCAGCTTACAGGGATCACGTTGGGAGGAGCAGTACTTC,TRBJ2-7,-,TRBV7-3,once
CASSSGQGGAKNIQYF,TGCGCCAGCAGCTCCGGACAGGGAGGAGCCAAAAACATTCAGTACTTC,TRBJ2-4,TRBD1,TRBV5-1,few
CASSLAGPMNTEAFF,TGTGCCAGCAGCTTAGCGGGACCGATGAACACTGAAGCTTTCTTT,TRBJ1-1,-,TRBV7-2,once
CSARVTGQGNYEQYF,TGCAGTGCTAGAGTGACTGGACAGGGGAACTACGAGCAGTACTTC,TRBJ2-7,TRBD1,TRBV20-1,-
CVSLASGGTQETQYF,TGTGTCTCCCTGGCTAGCGGGGGTACACAAGAGACCCAGTACTTC,TRBJ2-5,TRBD2,TRBV6-5,-
CASGPGRTYEQYF,TGTGCTAGTGGTCCCGGGAGAACCTACGAGCAGTACTTC,TRBJ2-7,-,TRBV12-5,-